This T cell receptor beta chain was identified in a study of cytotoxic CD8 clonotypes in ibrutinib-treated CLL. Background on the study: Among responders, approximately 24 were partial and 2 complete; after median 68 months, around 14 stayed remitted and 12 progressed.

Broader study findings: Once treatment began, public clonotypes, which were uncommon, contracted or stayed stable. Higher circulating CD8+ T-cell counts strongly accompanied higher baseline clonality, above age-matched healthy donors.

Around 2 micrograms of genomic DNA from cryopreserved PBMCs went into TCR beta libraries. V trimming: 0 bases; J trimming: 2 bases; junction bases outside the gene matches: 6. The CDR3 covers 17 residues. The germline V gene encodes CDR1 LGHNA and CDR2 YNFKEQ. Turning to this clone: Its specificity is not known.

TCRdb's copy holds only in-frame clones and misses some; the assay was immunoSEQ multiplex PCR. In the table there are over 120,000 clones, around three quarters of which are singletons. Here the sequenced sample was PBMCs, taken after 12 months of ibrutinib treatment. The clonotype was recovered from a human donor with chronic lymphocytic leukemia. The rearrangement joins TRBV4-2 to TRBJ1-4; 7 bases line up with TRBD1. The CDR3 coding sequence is TGTGCCAGCAGCCAAGATAGTAAGGGGGCTACTAATGAAAAACTGTTTTTT. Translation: CASSQDSKGATNEKLFF.